The clone carrying this T cell receptor (beta chain) turned up a few times. The antigen remains unidentified. Germline lookup yields CDR1 MNHEY and CDR2 SVGAGI. J lost 4 bases, V lost 2 bases, and 10 bases had no gene match. This CDR3 spans 16 amino acids. This record belongs to a study of response to subunit inactivated influenza vaccine. General study results and limits: Seasonal influenza vaccination, on each occasion, was suggested by the authors to recruit few new T cells.

A single record per CDR3 protein comes from TCRdb applying MiXCR to the RT-PCR reads. This table holds 650,000 to 700,000 distinct CDR3 sequences, about a sixth found once. This material consisted of PBMCs from blood, taken 11 to 12 days after vaccination. The chain links TRBV6-5 to TRBJ1-1; 7 nucleotides align to TRBD1. The sequence came from a man aged 50-59 years who received an inactivated influenza vaccine. The CDR3 reads CASSYPLSTGTTEAFF. Written as DNA, the CDR3 is TGTGCCAGCAGTTACCCCCTTTCGACAGGGACCACTGAAGCTTTCTTT.